This T cell receptor beta chain is drawn from a study of OX40 agonist ivuxolimab in advanced cancers. Findings and caveats of the study: More expanded clones were found, on average, in CD8+ than in CD4+ T cells. Among the least clonally expanded were partial responders at 0.1-3.0 mg/kg.

V lost 3 bases, J lost 3 bases, and 12 bases lay in between. The germline V gene has CDR1 SGHNT and CDR2 YYREEE (reference sequence). The CDR3 is 15 residues long. Profiling relied on immunoSEQ multiplex PCR, and the TCRdb table lists in-frame clones only, not all of them. The profile shows about 78,000 clones, roughly nine tenths of them singletons. Turning to this clone: Its antigen is still unknown.

Sequenced here: CD4+ or CD8+ T cells sorted from blood, sampled in a trial of the OX40 agonist ivuxolimab. The TCR sequence derives from an adult with an advanced solid tumor such as melanoma, head and neck, liver or kidney cancer. V usage is TRBV5-4 and J usage is TRBJ1-4, with D hard to call. The CDR3 nucleotides read TGTGCCAGCAGCTCCAGTAGTGCCCCTAATGAAAAACTGTTTTTT. Amino acids: CASSSSSAPNEKLFF.